The 27 T cell receptor beta chains below were found in one sample sequenced in a study of T cell repertoires in cytomegalovirus infection. MiXCR, run by TCRdb on the reads, gives a single entry per CDR3 protein. The sample holds 160,000 or so distinct CDR3 sequences, more than 15% seen once. Sequencing was carried out using CD8+ T cells from PBMCs. These receptors came from a human donor in good health (CMV status not recorded). Some clones in this sample may be carry-over from other donors' samples.

Only a few counts were recorded for this clonotype. The chain's CDR3 is CSARILTSGGLETQYF. In nucleotides, the CDR3 is TGCAGTGCTAGAATTTTAACTAGCGGGGGGCTGGAGACCCAGTACTTC. V is TRBV20-1 and J is TRBJ2-5, with 12 nucleotides matching TRBD2. Trimming at V came to 2 bases and at J to 5 bases, leaving 9 bases not matched to a gene. Germline V lookup: CDR1 DFQATT, CDR2 SNEGSKA (reference sequence). The CDR3 covers 16 residues.

The table lists this clonotype with a few counts. V is TRBV10-2 and J is TRBJ2-1; D not resolved. Germline V gene lookup returns CDR1 WSHSY and CDR2 SAAADI. The ends were cut back, 3 bases at V and 2 bases at J, with 8 bases in the middle. The CDR3 loop spans 14 amino acids. The CDR3 region is CASSDYLTYNEQFF. The CDR3 nucleotides read TGCGCCAGCAGTGACTACCTGACCTACAATGAGCAGTTCTTC.

This clonotype has only a few counts. The chain recombines TRBV20-1 with TRBJ2-1; D remains ambiguous. The ends were cut back, 5 bases at V and 8 bases at J, with 10 bases in the middle. CDR1 DFQATT and CDR2 SNEGSKA come from the germline V gene (reference sequence). The CDR3 length is 11 residues. CDR3 nucleotides: TGCAGTGCTCAAAGTTCCCATGAGCAGTTCTTC. It yields the protein CSAQSSHEQFF.

The rearrangement uses TRBV28 and TRBJ2-1; D gene uncertain. V shed 6 bases and J shed 5 bases, with 5 bases lying between them. CDR1 and CDR2 (germline): MDHEN, SYDVKM. The CDR3 is 11 amino acids. Here the CDR3 DNA reads TGTGCCAGCAGGTCTAACAATGAGCAGTTCTTC. This sequence encodes CASRSNNEQFF.

This chain uses TRBV7-8 with TRBJ2-3; possibly TRBD1 for D (6 bases). Trimming shortened V by 4 bases and J by 2 bases, and 19 bases separated the two germline ends. Germline V gene lookup returns CDR1 SGHVS and CDR2 FQNEAQ. This CDR3 spans 17 amino acids. The CDR3 DNA sequence: TGTGCCAGCAGCTCAGCCAGGGTAGGACAGACCACAGATACGCAGTATTTT. Amino acid sequence: CASSSARVGQTTDTQYF.

V usage is TRBV7-4 and J usage is TRBJ2-7; D is ambiguous. V was trimmed by 2 bases and J by 2 bases, leaving 10 bases between them. CDR3 size: 14 residues. Germline V lookup: CDR1 SGHVT, CDR2 SQSDAQ. The CDR3 loop reads CASSLFGDPYEQYF. In DNA, the CDR3 is TGTGCCAGCAGCTTATTTGGGGATCCCTACGAGCAGTACTTC.

V gene TRBV7-8 combines with J gene TRBJ2-1; D possibly corresponds to TRBD2 (6 bases). Germline-derived CDR1 and CDR2 are SGHVS and FQNEAQ. The CDR3 consists of 13 residues. Deletions cut 2 bases from V and 10 bases from J, with 12 bases between. CDR3 coding DNA: TGTGCCAGCAGCTTATCGGGGGAACGGGAGCAGTTCTTC. Protein product: CASSLSGEREQFF. Based on the CDR3 plus reference TRBV7-8 and TRBJ2-1, the full variable domain is GAGVSQSPRYKVAKRGQDVALRCDPISGHVSLFWYQQALGQGPEFLTYFQNEAQLDKSGLPSDRFFAERPEGSVSTLKIQRTQQEDSAVYLCASSLSGEREQFFGPGTRLTVL.

This clonotype appeared many times. This chain uses TRBV7-9 with TRBJ1-2, with D possibly TRBD1 on 5 matching bases. CDR3 length equals 14 residues. V lost 3 bases and J lost 7, with 15 bases in between. The germline V gene encodes CDR1 SEHNR and CDR2 FQNEAQ (reference sequence). CDR3 amino acids: CASSLGVGSSGYTF. CDR3 DNA: TGTGCCAGCAGCTTGGGGGTCGGATCGAGTGGCTACACCTTC.

The chain links TRBV6-2 or TRBV6-3 to TRBJ2-3; 12 bases line up with TRBD1. This CDR3 contains 15 residues. Germline V CDR1 and CDR2: MNHEY, SVGEGT. Trimming removed 11 bases from V and 6 bases from J; junction bases left unmatched: 12. The CDR3, as DNA: TGTGCCGCGAGACCCGGGACAGGGGGCATGGATACGCAGTATTTT. Translation: CAARPGTGGMDTQYF.

This clonotype was observed a handful of times. J is TRBJ2-1 and V is TRBV7-9, with TRBD2 matching 7 bases. The CDR3 runs to 13 residues. The germline V gene has CDR1 SEHNR and CDR2 FQNEAQ (reference sequence). V shed 8 bases and J 15 bases; nucleotides not matched to a gene: 16. In DNA form, the CDR3 reads TGTGCCAGCCGGGGGAGGGTCCAGCCGTGGTGGTTCTTC. It is translated as CASRGRVQPWWFF.

This clonotype appeared a few times. The rearrangement links TRBV5-1 to TRBJ2-4; no clear D gene. Per the germline V gene, CDR1 is SGHRS and CDR2 is YFSETQ. V was shortened by 4 bases and J by 0 bases, with 14 bases between the two germline ends. CDR3 length: 16 amino acids. This chain's CDR3 is CASSGHGVSAKNIQYF. The CDR3 DNA is TGCGCCAGCAGCGGGCATGGAGTATCAGCCAAAAACATTCAGTACTTC.

V is TRBV7-2 and J is TRBJ2-7; TRBD2 aligns across 13 bases. Unmatched junction bases numbered 8, after V lost 5 bases and J lost 7 bases. CDR1 SGHTA and CDR2 FQGNSA come from the germline V gene. This CDR3 spans 15 amino acids. CDR3 coding DNA: TGTGCCAGCAGCCACACTAGCGGGAGGGCCGGTGAGCAGTACTTC. Residues: CASSHTSGRAGEQYF.

The sample holds many counts of this clonotype. V gene TRBV12-3 or TRBV12-4 combines with J gene TRBJ2-7, with D tentatively TRBD2 (5 bases). V gave up 5 bases and J gave up 0 bases, with 5 bases separating them. The CDR3 has 12 amino acids. Written as DNA, the CDR3 is TGTGCCAGCAGTCGGGACTCCTACGAGCAGTACTTC. Translating it yields CASSRDSYEQYF.

This chain links TRBV10-3 with TRBJ1-1; TRBD1 might be the D (6 bases). The ends were cut back, 3 bases at V and 3 bases at J, with 14 bases in the middle. This CDR3 spans 15 amino acids. CDR1 and CDR2 (germline): ENHRY, SYGVKD. The CDR3 region is CAISDSWAGDTEAFF. The CDR3 nucleotides read TGTGCCATCAGTGACTCCTGGGCAGGGGACACTGAAGCTTTCTTT.

This clonotype was seen more than once but under ten times. The gene calls are TRBV6-1 and TRBJ2-7, with D unresolved. This CDR3 spans 13 amino acids. The germline V gene encodes CDR1 MNHNS and CDR2 SASEGT. Trimming stripped 5 bases from V and 1 base from J, with 9 bases between. CDR3 amino acids: CASSITLSYEQYF. The CDR3 coding sequence is TGTGCCAGCAGTATCACCTTATCCTACGAGCAGTACTTC.

V gene TRBV6-2 or TRBV6-3 combines with J gene TRBJ2-7; TRBD1 matches 7 bases. Trimming cost V 5 bases and J 2 bases; bases outside gene matches: 6. CDR3 length equals 14 residues. In germline, CDR1 is MNHEY, CDR2 SVGEGT. The CDR3 region is CASSADRLPYEQYF. In DNA, the CDR3 is TGTGCCAGCAGTGCGGACAGGCTCCCCTACGAGCAGTACTTC.

This clonotype has just a few counts. The CDR3, as DNA: TGTGCCAGCATTCCCGTGTCGGGGAACACTGAAGCTTTCTTT. Translation gives CASIPVSGNTEAFF. The rearrangement links TRBV12-3 or TRBV12-4 to TRBJ1-1; D is unresolved. Trimming left V 7 bases short and J 1 base short, with 13 bases between. The CDR3 runs 14 residues.

The gene calls are TRBV4-3 and TRBJ2-7, with a weak D call TRBD2 (6 bases). Germline CDR1 is LGHNA and CDR2 is YSLEER. Between the trimmed V and J ends, which lost 0 bases and 2 bases, there was a span of 17 bases. CDR3 length: 17 residues. CDR3 nucleotide sequence: TGCGCCAGCAGCCAAGAAGGAGGGAGTCTGTGGCCCTACGAGCAGTACTTC. Translating it yields CASSQEGGSLWPYEQYF.

This clonotype appeared many times. V and J are TRBV7-8 and TRBJ2-1; D ambiguous. CDR1 and CDR2 from the germline V gene are SGHVS and FQNEAQ. The CDR3 runs 13 residues. Deletions cut 4 bases from V and 9 bases from J, with 13 bases between. CDR3 nucleotides: TGTGCCAGCAGCTACCGCGCGTTTGGTGAGCAGTTCTTC. It yields the protein CASSYRAFGEQFF.

This clonotype showed up many times. The rearrangement uses TRBV7-8 and TRBJ1-5; D is possibly TRBD1 (6 bases). V was clipped by 4 bases and J by 0 bases, with 13 bases between them. This CDR3 region has 16 residues. CDR1 and CDR2 (germline): SGHVS, FQNEAQ. In DNA form, the CDR3 reads TGTGCCAGCAGCTCGGGGACATTTGGTAGCAATCAGCCCCAGCATTTT. This gives the protein CASSSGTFGSNQPQHF.

The chain is built from TRBV5-6 and TRBJ2-7; D could derive from TRBD1 or TRBD2 (5 bases each). Trimming left V 1 base short and J 4 bases short, with 21 bases between. CDR3 length: 17 amino acids. Germline CDR1 and CDR2: SGHDT and YYEEEE. CDR3 nucleotides: TGTGCCAGCAGCTTGATGTCTGGGGCAGGGAGATGGTACGAGCAGTACTTC. It specifies CASSLMSGAGRWYEQYF.

This rearrangement joins TRBV10-3 to TRBJ2-2; 8 bases are shared with TRBD2. The length of the CDR3 is 15 residues. CDR1 is ENHRY, CDR2 SYGVKD, per germline. V dropped 10 bases and J dropped 0; count of bases not matched to a gene: 7. DNA for the CDR3: TGTGCCACCGCGGGGGGTAAAACGAACACCGGGGAGCTGTTTTTT. As protein: CATAGGKTNTGELFF.

This clonotype has a handful of counts. The chain joins TRBV19 to TRBJ1-1, with D maybe TRBD1 (5 bases). V gave up 3 bases and J gave up 5 bases, with 10 bases separating them. Germline V gene data show CDR1 as LNHDA and CDR2 as SQIVND (reference sequence). This CDR3 spans 13 amino acids. Written as DNA, the CDR3 is TGTGCCAGTAGTATGGGGGTCCGGACTGAAGCTTTCTTT. Residues: CASSMGVRTEAFF.

V gene TRBV12-3 or TRBV12-4 combines with J gene TRBJ2-7; D unresolved. The CDR3 is 13 residues long. V lost 4 bases and J 3 bases, leaving 10 bases between the germline ends. The CDR3, as DNA: TGTGCCAGCAGTTCTAGTGGAAACTACGAGCAGTACTTC. Its translation: CASSSSGNYEQYF.

This clonotype has more than one count but fewer than ten. The V and J genes are TRBV12-3 or TRBV12-4 and TRBJ2-1; the D is unclear. CDR3 length: 13 amino acids. V lost 7 bases and J lost 8, with 15 bases in between. CDR3 protein: CASITTGHDEQFF. CDR3 in DNA: TGTGCCAGCATTACGACCGGGCACGATGAGCAGTTCTTC.

The genes are TRBV7-6 and TRBJ2-1, with TRBD2 identical over 8 bases. Germline V CDR1 and CDR2: SGHVS, FNYEAQ. The CDR3 is made up of 17 amino acids. J was trimmed by 7 bases and V by 2 bases; bases with no gene match: 13. Here the CDR3 DNA reads TGTGCCAGCAGCTTAACGACCGAGCGGGGGTTTTATAATGAGCAGTTCTTC. Translated, it gives CASSLTTERGFYNEQFF.

This clonotype was seen a handful of times. The chain has TRBV28 and TRBJ2-7; 15 bases are shared with TRBD2. The length of the CDR3 is 18 residues. Losses at the gene ends were 7 bases for V and 7 bases for J; bases not matched to a gene: 17. CDR1 and CDR2 (germline): MDHEN, SYDVKM. CDR3 DNA sequence: TGTGCCAGCACCCGCGTGACCGGGACTAGCGGGAGGCTGAGGGAGCAGTACTTC. The encoded protein is CASTRVTGTSGRLREQYF. Complete variable domain (other parts from reference TRBV28 and TRBJ2-7): DVKVTQSSRYLVKRTGEKVFLECVQDMDHENMFWYRQDPGLGLRLIYFSYDVKMKEKGDIPEGYSVSREKKERFSLILESASTNQTSMYLCASTRVTGTSGRLREQYFGPGTRLTVT.